This TCR beta chain was found in a study of blood T cell repertoires in COVID-19. Whole-study context: Whether acute or convalescent, the COVID-19 samples came from the United States, Italy and Spain.

Original handling: From reference gene primer amplification, estimates of nucleated cell counts were derived. The method was immunoSEQ multiplex PCR; TCRdb's version includes in-frame clones alone and lacks a portion of them. The V and J calls and the clone size are those of that table, but D and trimming were determined from the DNA. The data contain tens of thousands of clones, roughly 90% of them singletons. CDR1 MGHRA and CDR2 YSYEKL come from the germline V gene. CDR3 size: 15 residues. V was pared by 4 bases and J by 5 bases, with 10 bases of the junction left unmatched. The source of this sequence is a man aged 55 to 70 with active or convalescent COVID-19. The V and J genes are TRBV4-1 and TRBJ1-2; 7 bases agree with TRBD1. Sequencing used peripheral blood. CDR3 loop: CASSLLNRGDYGYTF. Here the CDR3 DNA reads TGCGCCAGCAGCCTCCTAAACAGGGGAGATTATGGCTACACCTTC.